This entry describes one T cell receptor (beta chain). In its sample, this clonotype was seen many times. Its cognate antigen has yet to be identified. No clone much larger than this one lies a single base away; base qualities are absent. The germline V gene yields LGHNA for CDR1 and YSLEER for CDR2. V is pared back by 0 bases and J by 3 bases, with 12 bases lying between the germline termini. The cysteine opens and the phenylalanine closes a CDR3 of 15 amino acids. Only the CDR3 DNA stays, 45 bases, in frame from base 1. This entry is derived from a study of T cells in Graves' hyperthyroidism and ophthalmopathy (dated by TCRdb to between 2018 and 2021). At the level of the whole study: Peripheral blood samples were taken at the time of initial diagnosis, prior to any treatment. A discovery cohort of around 100 patients, roughly 40 with Graves' ophthalmopathy and 55 to 65 with stable Graves' hyperthyroidism, was used to find distinguishing TCR V-J signatures. Whether ophthalmopathy could be predicted prospectively was tested in an independent validation cohort made up of under 20 hyperthyroidism patients plus 17 patients who later progressed to ophthalmopathy. The 100 or so discovery patients were divided at random into training and test sets in a 7:3 ratio. Thyroid tissue and blood T-cell repertoires from six Graves' hyperthyroidism patients were also compared in the study. Once sampling was done, hyperthyroidism patients were given methimazole at a starting dose of 30 mg daily, whereas ophthalmopathy patients were given high-dose intravenous methylprednisolone. The paper describes TCR Vbeta CDR3 sequencing of around 130 peripheral blood samples, made up of some 42 ophthalmopathy patients, more than 70 hyperthyroidism patients and roughly 17 progressor patients.

The TCR beta CDR3 regions were amplified from RNA transcripts. For the first round of RT-PCR on the TCR CDR3, the HTBI primer set was used together with the Qiagen OneStep RT-PCR kit. Libraries were constructed in a second round of multiplex PCR, after which size selection and purification were performed. Libraries were sequenced paired-end with 100 bp reads on an Illumina HiSeq2000. Processing in the source paper ran as follows. Raw data were processed with SOAPnuke, discarding reads with adapters, uncalled bases, mean Phred below 15, or no exact constant-primer or identifier match. COPE v1.2.5 was used to merge the high-quality paired reads, and each unique nucleotide sequence was defined as a clonotype. Clonotypes were aligned to IMGT TRBV, TRBD and TRBJ reference segments using MiTCR v1.1. The analysis included only V-J combinations with a frequency above 0.0001, which together covered 98% to 99.2% of the repertoires. A TCS score was defined as the ratio between F50 (clonal expansion) and ExV (chaos), using BLOSUM62-based TCRdist between CDR3 peptides within each V-J. Welch's t-statistics and random forest reduced fewer than 550 V-J features to 10 to 15, which were used in a naive Bayes classifier (R e1071). In TCRdb, the public reads were trimmed at Q25 with fastp and aligned with MiXCR, with productive beta chains retained. For every CDR3 protein sequence, its rows merge into one entry that carries the most common genes and DNA. TCRdb, not the authors, supplied the V and J calls. The sample table shows over 500,000 distinct CDR3 sequences, and more than 15% are seen once. 17% of the sample is in the top ten clones.

Ophthalmopathy patients had moderately to severely active disease, with a Clinical Activity Score of 3 or more, a NOSPECS grade of 4 or more, and a disease duration of less than 3 months. Any patient with an uncontrolled infection, another autoimmune disease, pregnancy or lactation was excluded. Diagnoses were based on clinical symptoms, serum thyroxine and TRAb, thyroid ultrasound and orbital computed tomography. PBMCs were separated from around 9.1 ml of fresh peripheral blood using Ficoll-Paque density gradient centrifugation. Trizol reagent was used to extract total RNA, and RNA quality was then checked on an Agilent 2100 Bioanalyzer. Overall study outcomes, separate from this receptor: Ophthalmopathy was separated from stable hyperthyroidism by a 13 V-J signature model, with around 90% sensitivity and about 81% specificity obtained in cross-validation and 80%/75% obtained in testing. Most expanded thyroid clonotypes (frequency above 0.001) were also detected in blood, a finding suggesting that blood repertoires may reflect thyroid immune responses. No statistical method was used to set the sample size in advance, and investigators knew the group allocation. In validation, the model predicted progression to ophthalmopathy with around 71% sensitivity and 72% to 85% specificity, a median of 6.5 months before onset.

Source material: blood. The V and J genes are TRBV4-3 and TRBJ2-7; the D gene is unclear. The TCR was taken from a woman between 18 and 29 years old with Graves' ophthalmopathy. The CDR3 in this case is CASSQDYGWNYEQYF. The base sequence is TGCGCCAGCAGCCAAGATTACGGTTGGAACTACGAGCAGTACTTC.